Listed below are T cell receptor beta chains from one sample, sequenced in a study of early T cells in non-severe SARS-CoV-2 infection. TCRdb reprocessed the 5' RACE reads with MiXCR, giving one entry per CDR3 protein. This sample has about 81,000 distinct CDR3 sequences; roughly 5.7% occur once, and the top ten carry under 10%. Sequenced input: whole blood. Every receptor here comes from an adult who was a healthcare worker with PCR-confirmed SARS-CoV-2 infection or an uninfected control (not recorded which). Both conserved end residues are part of each CDR3. Fields, in order: clone size, D gene, J gene, V gene, CDR3 DNA, CDR3 protein. The D gene is left open where the match is weak. Expanded clones get a size class; other rows say once, few or many, or leave the size out.

many,NA,TRBJ2-3,TRBV6-2/TRBV6-3,TGTGCCAGCAGTTACCTGGATACGCAGTATTTT,CASSYLDTQYF
many,NA,TRBJ2-2,TRBV20-1,TGCAGTGCTAACCAGGGGAACACCGGGGAGCTGTTTTTT,CSANQGNTGELFF
many,NA,TRBJ1-5,TRBV7-9,TGTGCCAGCAGCTTAGAAAGGGCCTATAGCAATCAGCCCCAGCATTTT,CASSLERAYSNQPQHF
many,NA,TRBJ1-2,TRBV11-2,TGTGCCAGCAGCTTAGGGGGTCGGGCCTATGGCTACACCTTC,CASSLGGRAYGYTF
many,TRBD1,TRBJ2-5,TRBV19,TGTGCCAGTAGTATAGGGACAGGTCCTCAAGAGACCCAGTACTTC,CASSIGTGPQETQYF
NA,TRBD1,TRBJ2-5,TRBV12-3/TRBV12-4,TGTGCCAGCAGTCCCGGGACAGGGTTGGCCCAGTACTTC,CASSPGTGLAQYF
many,TRBD1,TRBJ1-3,TRBV18,TGTGCCAGCTCACTCCGGGACAGGGGGTATGGAAACACCATATATTTT,CASSLRDRGYGNTIYF
few,TRBD1,TRBJ1-2,TRBV20-1,TGCAGTGCTATAAGCCAGGGGGGCTATGGCTACACCTTC,CSAISQGGYGYTF
many,NA,TRBJ2-3,TRBV6-5,TGTGCCAGCAGTCTAGGGGGTAAGGGCACAGATACGCAGTATTTT,CASSLGGKGTDTQYF
many,NA,TRBJ2-1,TRBV6-5,TGTGCCAGCAGTGCCAGTTGGAGGGCGGACAATGAGCAGTTCTTC,CASSASWRADNEQFF
few,NA,TRBJ1-5,TRBV19,TGTGCCAGTAGTAGATACAGAGCAAGTAGCAATCAGCCCCAGCATTTT,CASSRYRASSNQPQHF
few,TRBD2,TRBJ2-7,TRBV5-6,TGTGCCAGCAGCAAGGGTCGGACCGGGACTAGCGGGATTAGAGAGCAGTACTTC,CASSKGRTGTSGIREQYF
many,NA,TRBJ2-4,TRBV29-1,TGCAGCGTTTCCGGGGAAAATTTGGGCAAAAACATTCAGTACTTC,CSVSGENLGKNIQYF
NA,TRBD2,TRBJ2-7,TRBV20-1,TGCAGTGCTAGATTACTAGCGGAACCCTACGAGCAGTACTTC,CSARLLAEPYEQYF
NA,TRBD1,TRBJ1-5,TRBV19,TGTGCCAGTAGTATAGCCCCGGGCACAGGGGGAGGCAATCAGCCCCAGCATTTT,CASSIAPGTGGGNQPQHF
many,NA,TRBJ2-7,TRBV19,TGTGCCAGTACCCCAACAGGGCCCTCAAACTCCTACGAGCAGTACTTC,CASTPTGPSNSYEQYF
NA,NA,TRBJ2-7,TRBV27,TGTGCCAGCAGTTTTTTCTACGAGCAGTACTTC,CASSFFYEQYF
many,TRBD2,TRBJ2-1,TRBV4-2,TGTGCCAGCAGCCAAGAGGGAGCGTGGGTAGCGGGAGAGCGCTCCTACAATGAGCAGTTCTTC,CASSQEGAWVAGERSYNEQFF
many,NA,TRBJ2-7,TRBV5-5,TGTGCCAGCAGCTTGGGAACGGACGAGTCCTACGAGCAGTACTTC,CASSLGTDESYEQYF
many,NA,TRBJ1-5,TRBV28,TGTGCCAGCAGTTCCGGGGCACGTAAGGGGAATCAGCCCCAGCATTTT,CASSSGARKGNQPQHF
few,NA,TRBJ2-7,TRBV29-1,TGCAGCGTTGAGGTGGGGCTTTACGAGCAGTACTTC,CSVEVGLYEQYF
few,NA,TRBJ2-1,TRBV20-1,TGCAGTGCCACGCACCGGGACCAGACTTACAATGAGCAGTTCTTC,CSATHRDQTYNEQFF
many,NA,TRBJ2-4,TRBV7-2,TGTGCCAGCAGCTTAGTGGTCCCCATTCAGTACTTC,CASSLVVPIQYF
many,TRBD1,TRBJ1-6,TRBV3-1,TGTGCCAGCAGCCACCACAGGGGTTCACCCCTCCACTTT,CASSHHRGSPLHF
NA,TRBD1,TRBJ1-5,TRBV7-6,TGTGCCAGCAGCGTAGGAGCCCAGGGGGCGGGCGGGCCCCAGCATTTT,CASSVGAQGAGGPQHF
NA,NA,TRBJ2-5,TRBV11-2,TGTGCCAGCAGCTTAATGCCCCCAGAGACCCAGTACTTC,CASSLMPPETQYF
many,NA,TRBJ2-5,TRBV28,TGTGCCACCGACGGAGAGACCCAGTACTTC,CATDGETQYF
few,NA,TRBJ2-7,TRBV3-1,TGTGCCAGCAGCCGGGTGAACGAGCAGTACTTC,CASSRVNEQYF
NA,NA,TRBJ2-3,TRBV5-4,TGTGCCAGCAGCGACCCTAAACAGTTTAGCACAGATACGCAGTATTTT,CASSDPKQFSTDTQYF
many,TRBD1,TRBJ2-1,TRBV6-4,TGTGCCAGCAGTGACTCGGCAGGGGGCTACAATGAGCAGTTCTTC,CASSDSAGGYNEQFF
few,NA,TRBJ2-7,TRBV6-2/TRBV6-3,TGTGCCAGCAGTTACGAAGGGTACGAGCAGTACTTC,CASSYEGYEQYF
many,TRBD2,TRBJ2-1,TRBV7-9,TGTGCCAGCAGCTTAAGAGGGCTAGCGGGGGACACCCAGGGGAATGAGCAGTTCTTC,CASSLRGLAGDTQGNEQFF
many,NA,TRBJ1-4,TRBV20-1,TGCAGTGCCCTCGGGACGGGTCAAAATGAAAAACTGTTTTTT,CSALGTGQNEKLFF
NA,TRBD1,TRBJ1-1,TRBV20-1,TGCAGTGCTCCCGGACAGGCAGTCGCTGAAGCTTTCTTT,CSAPGQAVAEAFF
few,NA,TRBJ1-6,TRBV30,TGTGCCTGGAGGAGACACTACAATTCACCCCTCCACTTT,CAWRRHYNSPLHF
many,NA,TRBJ2-6,TRBV5-4,TGTGCCAGCAGCTTGGGAGGGGGCTCTGGGGCCAACGTCCTGACTTTC,CASSLGGGSGANVLTF
NA,TRBD1,TRBJ2-7,TRBV30,TGTGCCTGGACTACCGGGACAGGGGGTGTCGAGCAGTACTTC,CAWTTGTGGVEQYF
many,TRBD1,TRBJ1-4,TRBV29-1,TGCAGCGGATCACAGGGGGGGACTAATGAAAAACTGTTTTTT,CSGSQGGTNEKLFF
few,NA,TRBJ2-7,TRBV27,TGTGCCAGCAGTCCAAGGGACGGCTACGAGCAGTACTTC,CASSPRDGYEQYF